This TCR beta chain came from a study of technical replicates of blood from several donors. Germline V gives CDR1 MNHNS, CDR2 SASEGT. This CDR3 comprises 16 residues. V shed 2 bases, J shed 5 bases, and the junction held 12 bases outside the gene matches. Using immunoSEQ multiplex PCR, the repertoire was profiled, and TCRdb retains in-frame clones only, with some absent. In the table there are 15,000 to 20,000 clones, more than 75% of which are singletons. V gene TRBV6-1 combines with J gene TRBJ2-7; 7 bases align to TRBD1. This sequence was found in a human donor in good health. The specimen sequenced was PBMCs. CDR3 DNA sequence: TGTGCCAGCAGTGAATACGCGACAGGGAAGTACAACGAGCAGTACTTC. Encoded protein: CASSEYATGKYNEQYF.